Sequencing of this T cell receptor (beta chain) was carried out in a study of T cell repertoires in cytomegalovirus infection. Study-level information: Indicated by public TCR beta signatures were CMV infection and matching HLA type.

TCRdb independently ran MiXCR on the reads; one entry per CDR3 protein. Seen here are roughly 310,000 distinct CDR3 sequences, about 28% observed once, and the top ten hold around 20%. Study-wide results and limits: Cumulative frequency of public TCR beta families picked out carriers of CMV plus the relevant HLA. HLA-C-restricted CMV-specific TCR beta clonotypes were dominant in the ex vivo response.

This clonotype was detected only a few times. As yet, its antigen is unknown. The CDR3 runs 16 residues. After removal of 6 bases from V and 0 bases from J, the junction contained 13 bases not matched to a gene. The V gene's germline CDR1 is DFQATT and CDR2 SNEGSKA (reference sequence). The specimen was cultured PBMCs, collected from culture after CMV antigen stimulation. The receptor comes from a human donor in good health (CMV status not recorded). Some clones in this sample may be carry-over from other donors' samples. This chain uses TRBV20-1 with TRBJ2-5; TRBD2 aligns across 7 bases. The chain's CDR3 is CSAQRFPAGYQETQYF. The DNA of the CDR3 is TGCAGTGCCCAAAGGTTCCCAGCGGGGTACCAAGAGACCCAGTACTTC.